These 15 T cell receptor beta chains were all obtained from the same sample, sequenced in a study of T cell changes during pregnancy in multiple sclerosis. Generated by immunoSEQ multiplex PCR, the TCRdb table keeps only in-frame clones and is missing some. The table lists under 50,000 clones, around nine tenths of them singletons. The sample here was CD4+ T cells from peripheral blood mononuclear cells, taken before pregnancy. All receptors derive from a female donor with multiple sclerosis, enrolled in a pregnancy study.

The chain recombines TRBV27 with TRBJ1-6, with TRBD1 identical over 9 bases. The CDR3 runs to 16 residues. Germline CDR1 MNHEY, CDR2 SMNVEV (reference sequence). V was clipped by 2 bases and J by 8 bases; unmatched bases: 7. CDR3 region: CASSLGVGTGYSPLHF. DNA of the CDR3: TGTGCCAGCAGTTTAGGGGTCGGGACAGGGTATTCACCCCTCCACTTT.

V is TRBV10-3 and J is TRBJ1-5; 7 bases fit TRBD1. CDR1 is ENHRY and CDR2 is SYGVKD in the germline V gene. Germline trimming cut 1 base from V and 3 bases from J; bases unmatched to any gene: 6. The CDR3 runs 16 residues. CDR3 DNA sequence: TGTGCCATCAGTGAGTTGGACAGGACCTACAATCAGCCCCAGCATTTT. Translating it yields CAISELDRTYNQPQHF.

The chain uses TRBV5-6 and TRBJ2-6; tentatively, D is TRBD1 (6 bases). The CDR3 runs 17 residues. Germline lookup yields CDR1 SGHDT and CDR2 YYEEEE. The V end lost 7 bases, the J end lost 0 bases, and 17 bases lay between the germline ends. The CDR3 is CASQRQGRVSGANVLTF. CDR3 coding DNA: TGTGCCAGCCAGCGGCAGGGGCGGGTCTCTGGGGCCAACGTCCTGACTTTC. The full variable domain, rest sourced from reference TRBV5-6 and TRBJ2-6, is DAGVTQSPTHLIKTRGQQVTLRCSPKSGHDTVSWYQQALGQGPQFIFQYYEEEERQRGNFPDRFSGHQFPNYSSELNVNALLLGDSALYLCASQRQGRVSGANVLTFGAGSRLTVL.

The rearrangement links TRBV13 to TRBJ2-5; no firm D call. V lost 0 bases and J 2 bases, leaving 10 bases between the germline ends. The CDR3 consists of 15 residues. The germline gives CDR1 PRHDT, CDR2 FYEKMQ (reference sequence). The CDR3, as DNA: TGTGCCAGCAGCTTAGGCCTGGGCCCTCAAGAGACCCAGTACTTC. It yields the protein CASSLGLGPQETQYF. Combining the CDR3 with reference TRBV13 and TRBJ2-5 gives the whole variable domain AAGVIQSPRHLIKEKRETATLKCYPIPRHDTVYWYQQGPGQDPQFLISFYEKMQSDKGSIPDRFSAQQFSDYHSELNMSSLELGDSALYFCASSLGLGPQETQYFGPGTRLLVL.

The count of this clone is one. V is TRBV7-2 and J is TRBJ2-3, with 7 bases matching TRBD2. Germline V gene data show CDR1 as SGHTA and CDR2 as FQGNSA. The CDR3 runs 16 residues. After removal of 3 bases from V and 6 bases from J, the junction contained 12 bases not matched to a gene. The CDR3: CASSLSGSGAGDTQYF. The CDR3 region has the DNA TGTGCCAGCAGCTTGTCAGGAAGCGGGGCAGGCGATACGCAGTATTTT.

This chain connects TRBV7-9 to TRBJ2-2, with 11 bases lining up with TRBD2. Germline values: CDR1 SEHNR, CDR2 FQNEAQ (reference sequence). The CDR3 has 16 residues. The junction had 7 bases not matched to a gene; V was cut back by 6 bases and J by 4 bases. The CDR3 reads CASSRSGGAATGELFF. DNA for the CDR3: TGTGCCAGCAGTCGTAGCGGGGGGGCCGCCACCGGGGAGCTGTTTTTT.

Details on this clone: Other nucleotide sequences from this sample produce the same CDR3. This sequence joins TRBV2 and TRBJ1-5; 8 nucleotides line up with TRBD1. Looked up from germline, CDR1 is SNHLY and CDR2 is FYNNEI. Trimming cost V 5 bases and J 4 bases; bases outside gene matches: 16. The CDR3 has 18 amino acids. The CDR3 here is CASSLGIWDRTQNQPQHF. As DNA, the CDR3 is TGTGCCAGCAGTTTGGGGATTTGGGACAGGACACAAAATCAGCCCCAGCATTTT.

This clone has only one observation. The rearrangement joins TRBV4-1 to TRBJ2-7, with D hard to call. The CDR3 runs 16 residues. The germline gives CDR1 MGHRA, CDR2 YSYEKL. V lost 1 base and J lost 0, with 13 bases in between. CDR3 bases: TGCGCCAGCAGCCAAGGGGCTTCTGGAAGCTCCTACGAGCAGTACTTC. Encoded protein: CASSQGASGSSYEQYF.

The chain links TRBV10-3 to TRBJ1-2; no definite D call. The germline CDR1 and CDR2 sequences are ENHRY and SYGVKD. This CDR3 has 14 residues. V was trimmed by 6 bases and J by 2 bases, leaving 13 bases between them. The CDR3 region is CAIRPRTDNYGYTF. CDR3 DNA sequence: TGTGCCATCAGGCCCCGAACAGACAACTATGGCTACACCTTC.

The chain joins TRBV5-1 to TRBJ1-1, with a tentative D call TRBD1 (6 bases). The CDR3 contains 16 residues. Germline V gene data show CDR1 as SGHRS and CDR2 as YFSETQ. Trimming took 0 bases from V and 10 from J, leaving 22 bases between them. DNA for the CDR3: TGCGCCAGCAGCTTGGCAGTGGGACGTGGGACAATTGGAGCTTTCTTT. Amino acids: CASSLAVGRGTIGAFF.

This clone was observed once. The rearrangement uses TRBV2 and TRBJ2-5, with TRBD1 matching 10 bases. The CDR3 spans 15 residues. V was pared by 5 bases and J by 11 bases, with 14 bases of the junction left unmatched. CDR1 and CDR2 from the germline V gene are SNHLY and FYNNEI. The CDR3 sequence: CASSRGQGRGGEQYF. The CDR3 nucleotides read TGTGCCAGCAGTAGGGGACAGGGGAGGGGCGGGGAGCAGTACTTC.

In its sample, this clone was seen once. For the CDR3, the DNA is TGTGCCAGCAGCTTCTCTATTGGGGCGAACACTGAAGCTTTCTTT. This translates into CASSFSIGANTEAFF. This rearrangement joins TRBV11-2 to TRBJ1-1; possible D gene TRBD1, 5 bases. V lost 3 bases, J lost 1 base, and 12 bases lay in between. The CDR3 covers 15 residues. In germline, CDR1 is SGHAT, CDR2 FQNNGV. The variable domain in full, with the rest retrieved from reference TRBV11-2 and TRBJ1-1, is EAGVAQSPRYKIIEKRQSVAFWCNPISGHATLYWYQQILGQGPKLLIQFQNNGVVDDSQLPKDRFSAERLKGVDSTLKIQPAKLEDSAVYLCASSFSIGANTEAFFGQGTRLTVV.

The CDR3 loop reads CASSQTGGEGTQYF. CDR3 DNA: TGTGCCAGCAGCCAGACAGGGGGCGAAGGGACCCAGTACTTC. The V gene is TRBV11-2, the J gene TRBJ2-5, with 10 bases identical to TRBD1. Unmatched junction bases numbered 7, after V lost 5 bases and J lost 7 bases. The CDR3 runs to 14 residues. Germline V lookup: CDR1 SGHAT, CDR2 FQNNGV.

The rearrangement links TRBV5-4 to TRBJ1-2, with D possibly matching TRBD1 (5 bases). Germline V gives CDR1 SGHNT, CDR2 YYREEE (reference sequence). This CDR3 is built from 15 residues. Trimming pared 2 bases from V and 4 bases from J, leaving 15 bases between. CDR3 protein: CASSFRGGGTYGYTF. CDR3 in DNA: TGTGCCAGCAGCTTTAGGGGAGGAGGGACCTATGGCTACACCTTC.

The CDR3 sequence is CAISDRRDNTEAFF. The CDR3 DNA follows: TGTGCCATCAGTGATAGGCGGGACAACACTGAAGCTTTCTTT. V and J are TRBV10-3 and TRBJ1-1; D might be TRBD1 (5 bases). V shed 3 bases and J shed 2 bases, with 10 bases lying between them. The length of the CDR3 is 14 residues. Germline CDR1 is ENHRY and CDR2 is SYGVKD.